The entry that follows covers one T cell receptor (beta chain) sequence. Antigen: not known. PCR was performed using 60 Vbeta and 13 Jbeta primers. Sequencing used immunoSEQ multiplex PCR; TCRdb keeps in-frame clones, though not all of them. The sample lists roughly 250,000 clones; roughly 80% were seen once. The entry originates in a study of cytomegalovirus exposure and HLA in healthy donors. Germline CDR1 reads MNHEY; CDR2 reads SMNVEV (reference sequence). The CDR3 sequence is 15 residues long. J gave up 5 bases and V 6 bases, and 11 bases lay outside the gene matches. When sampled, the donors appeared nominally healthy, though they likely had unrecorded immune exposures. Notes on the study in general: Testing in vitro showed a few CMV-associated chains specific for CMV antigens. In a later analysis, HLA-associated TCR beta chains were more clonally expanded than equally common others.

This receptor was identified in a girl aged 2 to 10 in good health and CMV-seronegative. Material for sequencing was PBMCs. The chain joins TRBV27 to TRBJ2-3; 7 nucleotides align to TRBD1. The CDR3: CASSYYRGVVDTQYF. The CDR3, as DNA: TGTGCCAGCAGCTATTACAGGGGAGTAGTAGATACGCAGTATTTT.